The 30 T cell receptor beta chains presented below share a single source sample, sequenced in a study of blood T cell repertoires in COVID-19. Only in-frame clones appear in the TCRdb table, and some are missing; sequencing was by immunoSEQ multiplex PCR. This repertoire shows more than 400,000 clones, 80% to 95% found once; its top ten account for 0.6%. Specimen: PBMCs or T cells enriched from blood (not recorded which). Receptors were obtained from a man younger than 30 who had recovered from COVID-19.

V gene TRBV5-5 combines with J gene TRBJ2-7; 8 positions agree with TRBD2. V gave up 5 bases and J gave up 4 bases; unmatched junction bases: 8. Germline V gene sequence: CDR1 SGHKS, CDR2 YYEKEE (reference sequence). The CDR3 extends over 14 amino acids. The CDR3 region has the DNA TGTGCCAGCAGTGACCCCCAGCGGGGGTACGAGCAGTACTTC. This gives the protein CASSDPQRGYEQYF.

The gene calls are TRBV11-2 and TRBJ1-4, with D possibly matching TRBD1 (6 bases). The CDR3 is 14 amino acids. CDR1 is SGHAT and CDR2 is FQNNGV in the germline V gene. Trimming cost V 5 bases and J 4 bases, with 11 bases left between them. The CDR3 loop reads CASSLDSFNEKLFF. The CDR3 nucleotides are TGTGCCAGCAGCCTGGACAGTTTTAATGAAAAACTGTTTTTT.

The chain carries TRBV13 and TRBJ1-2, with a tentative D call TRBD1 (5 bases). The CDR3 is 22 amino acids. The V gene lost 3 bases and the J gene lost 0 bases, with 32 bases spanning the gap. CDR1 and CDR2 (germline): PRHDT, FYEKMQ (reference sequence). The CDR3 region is CASSFDSIFGRQPVGANYGYTF. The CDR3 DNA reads TGTGCCAGCAGCTTCGATTCAATCTTTGGAAGACAGCCGGTCGGTGCTAACTATGGCTACACCTTC.

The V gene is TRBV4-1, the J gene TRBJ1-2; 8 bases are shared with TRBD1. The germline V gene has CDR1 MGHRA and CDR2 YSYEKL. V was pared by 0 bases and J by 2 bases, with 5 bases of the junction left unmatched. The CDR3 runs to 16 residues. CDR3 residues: CASSQDGTGANYGYTF. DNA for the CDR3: TGCGCCAGCAGCCAAGATGGGACAGGAGCCAACTATGGCTACACCTTC.

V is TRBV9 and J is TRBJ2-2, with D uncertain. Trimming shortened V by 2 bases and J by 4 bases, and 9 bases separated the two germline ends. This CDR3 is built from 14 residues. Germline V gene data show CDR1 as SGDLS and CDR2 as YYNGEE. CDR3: CASSVSAVTGELFF. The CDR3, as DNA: TGTGCCAGCAGCGTTAGTGCGGTCACCGGGGAGCTGTTTTTT.

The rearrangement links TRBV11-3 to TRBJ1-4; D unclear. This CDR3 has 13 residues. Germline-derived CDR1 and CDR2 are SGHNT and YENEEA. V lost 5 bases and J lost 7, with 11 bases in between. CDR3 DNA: TGTGCCAGCAGCCAAACCCGGGGTGAAAAACTGTTTTTT. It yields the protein CASSQTRGEKLFF.

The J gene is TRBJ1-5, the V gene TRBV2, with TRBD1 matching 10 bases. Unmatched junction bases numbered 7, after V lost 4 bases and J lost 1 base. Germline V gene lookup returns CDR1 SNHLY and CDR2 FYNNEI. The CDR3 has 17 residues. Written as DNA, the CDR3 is TGTGCCAGCAGTGCACGACCGGGACAGGGGAGCAATCAGCCCCAGCATTTT. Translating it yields CASSARPGQGSNQPQHF.

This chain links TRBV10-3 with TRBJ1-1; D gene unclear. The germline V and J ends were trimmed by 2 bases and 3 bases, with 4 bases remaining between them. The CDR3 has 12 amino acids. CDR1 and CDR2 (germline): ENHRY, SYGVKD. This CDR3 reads CAISEVDTEAFF. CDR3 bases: TGTGCCATCAGTGAGGTAGACACTGAAGCTTTCTTT.

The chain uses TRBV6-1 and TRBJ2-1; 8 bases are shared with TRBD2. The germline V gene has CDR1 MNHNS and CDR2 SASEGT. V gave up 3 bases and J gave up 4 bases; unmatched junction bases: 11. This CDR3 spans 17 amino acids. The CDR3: CASSERAGETPYNEQFF. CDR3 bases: TGTGCCAGCAGTGAGCGAGCGGGAGAAACGCCGTACAATGAGCAGTTCTTC.

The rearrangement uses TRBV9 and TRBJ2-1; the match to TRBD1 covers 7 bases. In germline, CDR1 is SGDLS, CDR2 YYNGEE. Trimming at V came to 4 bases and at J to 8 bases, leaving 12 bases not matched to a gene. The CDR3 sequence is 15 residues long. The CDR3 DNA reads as TGTGCCAGCAGCTCCCAAACGACAGGGATACATGAGCAGTTCTTC. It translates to CASSSQTTGIHEQFF.

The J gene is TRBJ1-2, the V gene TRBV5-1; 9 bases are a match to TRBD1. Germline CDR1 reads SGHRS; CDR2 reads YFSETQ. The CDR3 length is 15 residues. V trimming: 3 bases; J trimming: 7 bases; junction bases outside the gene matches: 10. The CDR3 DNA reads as TGCGCCAGCAGCTGGACAGGGGACGTTAGTAGTGGCTACACCTTC. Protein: CASSWTGDVSSGYTF.

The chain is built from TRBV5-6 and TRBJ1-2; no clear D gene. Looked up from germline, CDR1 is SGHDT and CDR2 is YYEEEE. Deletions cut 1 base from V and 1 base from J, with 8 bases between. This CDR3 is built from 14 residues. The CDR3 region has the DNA TGTGCCAGCAGCTTGTACCAACTTAACTATGGCTACACCTTC. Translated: CASSLYQLNYGYTF.

This CDR3 is CASSLTGKNVLTF. Here the CDR3 DNA reads TGTGCCAGCAGTTTAACAGGGAAGAACGTCCTGACTTTC. The chain is built from TRBV28 and TRBJ2-6, with D maybe TRBD1 (6 bases). Per the germline V gene, CDR1 is MDHEN and CDR2 is SYDVKM. Trimming pared 2 bases from V and 10 bases from J, leaving 9 bases between. The CDR3 is made up of 13 amino acids.

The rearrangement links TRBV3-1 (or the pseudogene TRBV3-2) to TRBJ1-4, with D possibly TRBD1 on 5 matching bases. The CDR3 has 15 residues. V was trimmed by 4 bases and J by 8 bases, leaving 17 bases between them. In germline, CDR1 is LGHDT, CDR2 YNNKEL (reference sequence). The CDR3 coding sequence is TGTGCCAGCAGCCTCCGAGGGGCGGGAGTCGAAAAACTGTTTTTT. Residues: CASSLRGAGVEKLFF.

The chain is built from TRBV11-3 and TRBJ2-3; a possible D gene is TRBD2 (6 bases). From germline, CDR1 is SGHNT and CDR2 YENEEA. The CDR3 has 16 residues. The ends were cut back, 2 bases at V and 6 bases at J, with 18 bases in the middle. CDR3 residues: CASSLRYLAGLDTQYF. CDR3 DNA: TGTGCCAGCAGCTTAAGATATCTGGCGGGGTTGGATACGCAGTATTTT.

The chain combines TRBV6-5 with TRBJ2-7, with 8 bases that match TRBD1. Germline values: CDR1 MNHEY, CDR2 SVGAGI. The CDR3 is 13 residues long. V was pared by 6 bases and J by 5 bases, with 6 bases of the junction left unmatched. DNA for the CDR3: TGTGCCAGCAGCCGGACAGGGAACGACGAGCAGTACTTC. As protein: CASSRTGNDEQYF.

The CDR3 spells CASSPRGRTGELFF. Here the CDR3 DNA reads TGTGCCAGCAGTCCCCGGGGAAGGACCGGGGAGCTGTTTTTT. The V gene is TRBV28, the J gene TRBJ2-2; TRBD2 might be the D (5 bases). Per the germline V gene, CDR1 is MDHEN and CDR2 is SYDVKM. CDR3 length equals 14 residues. V lost 5 bases and J 5 bases, leaving 12 bases between the germline ends.

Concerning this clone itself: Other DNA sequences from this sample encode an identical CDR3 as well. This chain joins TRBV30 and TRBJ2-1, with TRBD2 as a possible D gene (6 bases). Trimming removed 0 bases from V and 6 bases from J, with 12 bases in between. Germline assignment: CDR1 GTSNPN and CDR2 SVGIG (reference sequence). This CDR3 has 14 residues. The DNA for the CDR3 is TGTGCCTGGAGTGTATGGGGGGTAGGCAATGAGCAGTTCTTC. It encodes CAWSVWGVGNEQFF.

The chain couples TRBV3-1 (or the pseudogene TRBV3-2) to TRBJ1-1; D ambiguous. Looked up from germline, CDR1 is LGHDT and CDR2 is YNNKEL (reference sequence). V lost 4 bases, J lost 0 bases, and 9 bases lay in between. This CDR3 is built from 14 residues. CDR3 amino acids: CASSLTAMNTEAFF. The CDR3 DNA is TGTGCCAGCAGCCTCACAGCAATGAACACTGAAGCTTTCTTT.

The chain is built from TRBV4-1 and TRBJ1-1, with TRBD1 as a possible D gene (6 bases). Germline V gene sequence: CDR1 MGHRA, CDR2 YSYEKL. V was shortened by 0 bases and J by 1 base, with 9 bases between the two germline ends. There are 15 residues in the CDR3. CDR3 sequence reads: CASSQDQGQNTEAFF. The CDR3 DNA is TGCGCCAGCAGCCAAGATCAGGGGCAGAACACTGAAGCTTTCTTT.

The CDR3 DNA sequence: TGTGCCTGGGGGGGACTCGGGAGTGGGGAGACCCAGTACTTC. Its translation is CAWGGLGSGETQYF. This chain uses TRBV30 with TRBJ2-5, with TRBD2 as a possible D gene (6 bases). In germline, CDR1 is GTSNPN, CDR2 SVGIG (reference sequence). The CDR3 is 14 residues long. The V gene lost 5 bases and the J gene lost 5 bases, with 18 bases spanning the gap.

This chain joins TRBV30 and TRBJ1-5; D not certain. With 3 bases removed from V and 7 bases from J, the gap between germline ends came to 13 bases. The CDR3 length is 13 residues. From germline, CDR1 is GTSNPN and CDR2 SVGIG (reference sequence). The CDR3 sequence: CAWSHSEGQPQHF. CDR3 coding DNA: TGTGCCTGGAGCCACAGCGAGGGACAGCCCCAGCATTTT.

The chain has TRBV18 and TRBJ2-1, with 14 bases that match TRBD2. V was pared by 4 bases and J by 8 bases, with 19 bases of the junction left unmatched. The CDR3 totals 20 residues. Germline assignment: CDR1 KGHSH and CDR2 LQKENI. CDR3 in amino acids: CASSLLRLAGGRHPWDEQFF. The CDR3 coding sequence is TGTGCCAGCTCACTGCTGAGACTAGCGGGGGGGCGTCACCCTTGGGATGAGCAGTTCTTC.

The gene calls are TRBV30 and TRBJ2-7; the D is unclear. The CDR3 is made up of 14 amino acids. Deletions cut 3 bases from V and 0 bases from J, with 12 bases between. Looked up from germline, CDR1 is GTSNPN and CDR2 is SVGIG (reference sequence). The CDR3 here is CAWRNERSSYEQYF. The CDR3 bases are TGTGCCTGGAGAAACGAGAGGAGCTCCTACGAGCAGTACTTC.

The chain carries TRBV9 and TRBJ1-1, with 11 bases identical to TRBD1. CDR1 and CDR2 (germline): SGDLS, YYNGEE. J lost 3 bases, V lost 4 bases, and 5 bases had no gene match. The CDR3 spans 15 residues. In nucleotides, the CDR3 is TGTGCCAGCAGCTCGTCGGGACAGGGGGACACTGAAGCTTTCTTT. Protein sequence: CASSSSGQGDTEAFF. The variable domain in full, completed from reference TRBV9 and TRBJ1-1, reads DSGVTQTPKHLITATGQRVTLRCSPRSGDLSVYWYQQSLDQGLQFLIQYYNGEERAKGNILERFSAQQFPDLHSELNLSSLELGDSALYFCASSSSGQGDTEAFFGQGTRLTVV.

The CDR3 region has the DNA TGTGCCAGCAGCCAAGTGGCTACAGGTCGGGTGCTCACTGAAGCTTTCTTT. It encodes CASSQVATGRVLTEAFF. V and J are TRBV3-1 (or the pseudogene TRBV3-2) and TRBJ1-1; possibly TRBD1 for D (5 bases). The germline CDR1 and CDR2 sequences are LGHDT and YNNKEL (reference sequence). V lost 1 base and J lost 4, with 19 bases in between. CDR3 length: 17 amino acids.

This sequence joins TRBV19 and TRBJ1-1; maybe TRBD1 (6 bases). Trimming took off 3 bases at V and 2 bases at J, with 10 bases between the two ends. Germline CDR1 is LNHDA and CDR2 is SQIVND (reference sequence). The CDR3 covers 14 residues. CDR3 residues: CASSISGDNTEAFF. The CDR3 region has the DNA TGTGCCAGTAGTATCTCAGGGGATAACACTGAAGCTTTCTTT.

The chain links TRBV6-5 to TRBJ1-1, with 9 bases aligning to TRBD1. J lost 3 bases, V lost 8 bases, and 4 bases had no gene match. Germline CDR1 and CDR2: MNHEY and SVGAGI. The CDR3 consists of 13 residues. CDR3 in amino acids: CASQGTGYTEAFF. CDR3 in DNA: TGTGCCAGCCAAGGGACAGGGTACACTGAAGCTTTCTTT.

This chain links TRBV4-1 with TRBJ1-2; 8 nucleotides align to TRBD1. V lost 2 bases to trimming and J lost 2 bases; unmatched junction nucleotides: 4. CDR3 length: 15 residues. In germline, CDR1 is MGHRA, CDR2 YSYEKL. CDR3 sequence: CASSQPGQVNYGYTF. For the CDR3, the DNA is TGCGCCAGCAGCCAACCGGGACAGGTCAACTATGGCTACACCTTC.

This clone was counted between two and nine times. CDR3 bases: TGTGCCAGCAGCTCAGGGAGGTTAACAGATACGCAGTATTTT. Translation gives CASSSGRLTDTQYF. V and J are TRBV11-1 and TRBJ2-3, with D maybe TRBD2 (6 bases). The germline V and J ends were trimmed by 4 bases and 3 bases, with 11 bases remaining between them. Germline-derived CDR1 and CDR2 are SGHAT and FQDESV (reference sequence). CDR3 length: 14 residues.